Detailed here is one T cell receptor beta chain. Its antigen is unknown. Germline lookup yields CDR1 SEHNR and CDR2 FQNEAQ (reference sequence). This CDR3 spans 14 amino acids. V lost 6 bases to trimming and J lost 4 bases, with 12 bases between them. This record belongs to a study of long-term antiretroviral therapy in people with HIV. Study conclusions and caveats: ART adherence was not documented, and neither viral resistance nor therapy changes had any data. Blood specimens, gathered between about 2003 and 2018, were possibly obtained under older ART regimens.

The assay, immunoSEQ v3.0, was run at survey level. Data came from immunoSEQ multiplex PCR; TCRdb stores just in-frame clones and leaves some out. The table has some 5,000 clones, roughly 73% seen once. The sequence was collected from a man aged 35 to 55 with HIV. This sample comprised unsorted PBMCs, obtained 1.8 years before starting antiretroviral therapy. The chain has TRBV7-9 and TRBJ2-2; D not resolved. CDR3 region: CASSHTRVTGELFF. The DNA for the CDR3 is TGTGCCAGCAGTCATACACGGGTCACCGGGGAGCTGTTTTTT. Using reference TRBV7-9 and TRBJ2-2 for the parts outside the CDR3, the full variable domain is DTGVSQNPRHKITKRGQNVTFRCDPISEHNRLYWYRQTLGQGPEFLTYFQNEAQLEKSRLLSDRFSAERPKGSFSTLEIQRTEQGDSAMYLCASSHTRVTGELFFGEGSRLTVL.